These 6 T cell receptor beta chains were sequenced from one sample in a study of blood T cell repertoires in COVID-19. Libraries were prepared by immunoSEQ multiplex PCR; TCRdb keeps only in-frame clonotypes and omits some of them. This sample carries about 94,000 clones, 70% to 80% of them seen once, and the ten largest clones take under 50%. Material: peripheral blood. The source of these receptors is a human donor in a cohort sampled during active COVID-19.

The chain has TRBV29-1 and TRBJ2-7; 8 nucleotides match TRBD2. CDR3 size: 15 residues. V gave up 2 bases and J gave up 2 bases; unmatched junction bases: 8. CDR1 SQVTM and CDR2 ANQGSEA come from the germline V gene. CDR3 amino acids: CSVERISGVTYEQYF. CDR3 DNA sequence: TGCAGCGTTGAACGAATTAGCGGGGTGACCTACGAGCAGTACTTC.

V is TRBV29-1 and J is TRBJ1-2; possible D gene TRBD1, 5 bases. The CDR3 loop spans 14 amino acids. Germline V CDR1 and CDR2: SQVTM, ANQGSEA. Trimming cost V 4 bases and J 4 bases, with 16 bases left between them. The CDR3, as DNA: TGCAGCGTTGTGGACACGGGGGGAACCTATGGCTACACCTTC. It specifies CSVVDTGGTYGYTF.

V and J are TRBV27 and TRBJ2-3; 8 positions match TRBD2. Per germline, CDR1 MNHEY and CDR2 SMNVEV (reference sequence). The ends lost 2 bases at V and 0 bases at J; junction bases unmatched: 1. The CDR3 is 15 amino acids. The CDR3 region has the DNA TGTGCCAGCAGTTTAATAGCGGGGAGCACAGATACGCAGTATTTT. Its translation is CASSLIAGSTDTQYF.

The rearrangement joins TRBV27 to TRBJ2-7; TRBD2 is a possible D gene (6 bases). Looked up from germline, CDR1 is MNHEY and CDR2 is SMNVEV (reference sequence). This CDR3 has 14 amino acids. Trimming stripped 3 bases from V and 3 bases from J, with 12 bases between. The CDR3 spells CASSFEGLGYEQYF. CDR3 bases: TGTGCCAGCAGTTTTGAGGGACTTGGCTACGAGCAGTACTTC.

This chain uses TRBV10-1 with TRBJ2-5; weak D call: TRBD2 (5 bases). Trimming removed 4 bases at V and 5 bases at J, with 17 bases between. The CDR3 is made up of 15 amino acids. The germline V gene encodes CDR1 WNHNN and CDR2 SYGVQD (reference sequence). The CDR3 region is CASSGKRGEGETQYF. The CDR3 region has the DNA TGCGCCAGCAGTGGGAAGCGAGGAGAGGGTGAGACCCAGTACTTC.

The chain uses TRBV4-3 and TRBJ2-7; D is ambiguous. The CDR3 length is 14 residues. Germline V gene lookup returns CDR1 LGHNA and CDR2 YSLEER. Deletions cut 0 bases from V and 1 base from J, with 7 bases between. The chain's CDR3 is CASSQESLSYEQYF. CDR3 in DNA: TGCGCCAGCAGCCAAGAGAGTTTGTCCTACGAGCAGTACTTC.